These T cell receptor beta chains were read from a single sample in a study of blood T cells in healthy people across ages. TCRdb re-analysed the 5' RACE reads in MiXCR, keeping a single row per CDR3 protein. The data show some 1.8 million distinct CDR3 sequences, 35% to 50% seen once. The material sequenced was blood. These TCRs come from a human donor in good health. Both conserved end residues are part of each CDR3. The D gene is left open where the match is weak. Rows give clone size only sometimes, using once, few, many, or a class for an expanded clone.

clone size	V gene	J gene	D gene	CDR3 DNA	CDR3 protein
NA	TRBV5-1	TRBJ2-5	TRBD2	TGCGCCAGCAGCAAAGGGACTATGGAGACCCAGTACTTC	CASSKGTMETQYF
NA	TRBV11-2	TRBJ1-3	NA	TGTGCCAGCAGCCCCGCCGGAGCGGTCTCTGGAAACACCATATATTTT	CASSPAGAVSGNTIYF
many	TRBV5-1	TRBJ2-1	NA	TGCGCCAGCAGCTTGGACCAGCGGGCTAGCTCCTACAATGAGCAGTTCTTC	CASSLDQRASSYNEQFF
few	TRBV4-3	TRBJ2-7	TRBD2	TGCGCCAGCAGCCTGGGACTAGCGGGGAGACAAGAGCAGTACTTC	CASSLGLAGRQEQYF
NA	TRBV4-3	TRBJ1-6	NA	TGCGCCAGCAGCCAAACACCTCTTGGGGGGCCTAATTCACCCCTCCACTTT	CASSQTPLGGPNSPLHF
few	TRBV7-2	TRBJ2-3	TRBD2	TGTGCCAGCAGCTTAGGGGGTAGCGGGGGAAGAGATACGCAGTATTTT	CASSLGGSGGRDTQYF
NA	TRBV2	TRBJ2-7	TRBD1	TGTGCCAGTAGTAGGGCCGGGACAGCACCCGGCTACGAGCAGTACTTC	CASSRAGTAPGYEQYF
NA	TRBV7-9	TRBJ1-1	NA	TGTGCCAGCAGCCCCAGGGTGGGGAACACTGAAGCTTTCTTT	CASSPRVGNTEAFF
NA	TRBV7-8	TRBJ2-2	NA	TGTGCCGGCAGCTTAGCCCCTCACAGTACCGGGGAGCTGTTTTTT	CAGSLAPHSTGELFF
few	TRBV4-2	TRBJ2-1	NA	TGTGCCAGCAGCCAGGACCCACACCTCGCTGACAATGAGCAGTTCTTC	CASSQDPHLADNEQFF
NA	TRBV4-3	TRBJ2-5	TRBD1	TGCGCCAGCAGCCAAGTCGGGACAGGGGTTACTGAGACCCAGTACTTC	CASSQVGTGVTETQYF
NA	TRBV20-1	TRBJ1-2	NA	TGCAGTGCTAGTTGGCATCTGAACTATGGCTACACCTTC	CSASWHLNYGYTF
few	TRBV12-3/TRBV12-4	TRBJ2-7	NA	TGTGCCAGCAGTTCCGACAGTAGCGAGCAGTACTTC	CASSSDSSEQYF
NA	TRBV19	TRBJ1-5	NA	TGTGCCAGCCTAGGGGGGATTGGTAATCAGCCCCAGCATTTT	CASLGGIGNQPQHF
NA	TRBV7-3	TRBJ1-1	NA	TGTGCCAGCAGCTTCACAGGGCTAGGGAACACTGAAGCTTTCTTT	CASSFTGLGNTEAFF
NA	TRBV12-3/TRBV12-4	TRBJ2-3	NA	TGTGCCAGCAGTTTTGGGCTGGATTTGTATTTT	CASSFGLDLYF
NA	TRBV4-3	TRBJ2-7	NA	TGCGCCCGCTGGGACTACGAGCAGTACTTC	CARWDYEQYF
few	TRBV12-3/TRBV12-4	TRBJ1-5	NA	TGTGCCAGCAGTTTGACGGAGGGTCAGCCCCAGCATTTT	CASSLTEGQPQHF
NA	TRBV20-1	TRBJ2-1	NA	TGCAGTGCCGAGACGGCGGACAGCTCCCACAATGAGCAGTTCTTC	CSAETADSSHNEQFF
few	TRBV12-3/TRBV12-4	TRBJ2-1	TRBD1	TGTGCCAGCAGTTTTCGACAGGGGGACTACAATGGGCAGTTCTTC	CASSFRQGDYNGQFF
few	TRBV12-5	TRBJ2-3	TRBD1	TGTGCTAGTGGCCTCAAGACAGGGTCCTTCACAGATACGCAGTATTTT	CASGLKTGSFTDTQYF
many	TRBV4-1	TRBJ2-1	NA	TGCGCCAGCAGCCACTACAATGAGCAGTTCTTC	CASSHYNEQFF
NA	TRBV12-3/TRBV12-4	TRBJ2-5	TRBD2	TGTGCCAGCTCGCCCCCACTAGCGGGGTCACAAGAGACCCAGTACTTC	CASSPPLAGSQETQYF
NA	TRBV27	TRBJ2-1	TRBD2	TGTGCCAGCAGTTTGTTAGCGGGGCTATACAATGAGCAGTTCTTC	CASSLLAGLYNEQFF
NA	TRBV2	TRBJ2-6	NA	TGTGCCAGCGGTGGAAGGGCTAGAGGGGCCGACGTCCTGACTTTC	CASGGRARGADVLTF
few	TRBV12-3/TRBV12-4	TRBJ1-1	NA	TGTGCCAGCAGTTTAGTCCGGGGGGGAGCTTTCTTT	CASSLVRGGAFF
few	TRBV28	TRBJ2-3	TRBD2	TGTGCCAGCGGACCGACTAGCGGGGGGGCCGTAGATACGCAGTATTTT	CASGPTSGGAVDTQYF
NA	TRBV20-1	TRBJ2-7	TRBD2	TGCAGTGCTAGTATGCTAGCGGGCTACGAGCAGTACTTC	CSASMLAGYEQYF
NA	TRBV29-1	TRBJ2-6	NA	TGCAGCGTTCTTCAGTGGGATAGGGCTGGGGCCAACGTCCGGACTTTC	CSVLQWDRAGANVRTF